These 19 T cell receptor beta chains were sequenced from one sample in a study of shared clonotypes between healthy human individuals. TCRdb keeps only in-frame clones here, not all; method: immunoSEQ multiplex PCR. The sample shows roughly 2 million clones, 95% of them seen only once. Sequencing was carried out using naive CD4+ T cells sorted from blood. As for subset: CD45RA+ positively selected. Receptors were obtained from a man between 18 and 35 years old in good health.

CDR3 sequence reads: CASSEAWYEQYF. In DNA, the CDR3 is TGTGCCAGCAGTGAAGCCTGGTACGAGCAGTACTTC. V and J are TRBV2 and TRBJ2-7, with no clear D. With 0 bases removed from V and 4 bases from J, the gap between germline ends came to 4 bases. Germline CDR1 SNHLY, CDR2 FYNNEI. The CDR3 extends over 12 amino acids.

The chain recombines TRBV5-8 with TRBJ1-6, with 8 bases identical to TRBD1. After removal of 4 bases from V and 8 bases from J, the junction contained 5 bases not matched to a gene. The CDR3 contains 14 residues. Per germline, CDR1 SGHTS and CDR2 YDEGEE. CDR3 residues: CASSRDRSDSPLHF. The CDR3 nucleotides read TGTGCCAGCAGCCGGGACAGGAGTGATTCACCCCTCCACTTT.

The V call is TRBV6-1, the J call TRBJ1-1, with 9 bases that match TRBD1. CDR1 is MNHNS and CDR2 is SASEGT in the germline V gene. CDR3 length equals 15 residues. Trimming at V came to 0 bases and at J to 1 base, leaving 0 bases not matched to a gene. For the CDR3, the DNA is TGTGCCAGCAGTGAAGCGACAGGGGGGAACACTGAAGCTTTCTTT. This codes for CASSEATGGNTEAFF.

V gene TRBV5-1 combines with J gene TRBJ2-3; 12 bases map to TRBD2. The CDR3 has 17 amino acids. Germline V gene data show CDR1 as SGHRS and CDR2 as YFSETQ. Losses at the gene ends were 4 bases for V and 6 bases for J; bases not matched to a gene: 12. CDR3: CASSPTPSGRAADTQYF. CDR3 sequence (DNA): TGCGCCAGCAGCCCGACCCCTAGCGGGAGGGCCGCTGATACGCAGTATTTT.

About this clone: Other DNA sequences in this sample translate to the same CDR3. The V gene is TRBV29-1, the J gene TRBJ2-3; the match to TRBD2 covers 8 bases. The CDR3 length is 13 residues. Germline V gene data show CDR1 as SQVTM and CDR2 as ANQGSEA. V lost 5 bases to trimming and J lost 0 bases; unmatched junction nucleotides: 1. DNA of the CDR3: TGCAGCGTTCGGGGGGGTAGCACAGATACGCAGTATTTT. Its protein product is CSVRGGSTDTQYF.

Of note for this clone: The identical CDR3 is also encoded by other nucleotide sequences in the sample. The V gene is TRBV5-1, the J gene TRBJ2-7; tentative D call: TRBD1 (5 bases). V lost 4 bases to trimming and J lost 4 bases, with 12 bases between them. CDR3 length: 13 amino acids. CDR1 is SGHRS and CDR2 is YFSETQ in the germline V gene. The CDR3 DNA reads as TGCGCCAGCAGCCAGGGCCCCTCTTACGAGCAGTACTTC. This codes for CASSQGPSYEQYF. The whole variable domain, remainder taken from reference TRBV5-1 and TRBJ2-7, is KAGVTQTPRYLIKTRGQQVTLSCSPISGHRSVSWYQQTPGQGLQFLFEYFSETQRNKGNFPGRFSGRQFSNSRSEMNVSTLELGDSALYLCASSQGPSYEQYFGPGTRLTVT.

The chain employs TRBV4-1 and TRBJ2-5, with 8 bases lining up with TRBD1. In germline, CDR1 is MGHRA, CDR2 YSYEKL. Trimming removed 5 bases from V and 5 bases from J; junction bases left unmatched: 7. This CDR3 has 14 amino acids. This CDR3 reads CASSTRQGLETQYF. The CDR3 nucleotides read TGCGCCAGCAGCACCCGACAGGGGTTGGAGACCCAGTACTTC.

CDR3: CASSQGALAGNSYEQYF. The CDR3 nucleotides are TGTGCCAGCTCACAGGGGGCCCTAGCAGGAAACTCCTACGAGCAGTACTTC. The V and J genes are TRBV18 and TRBJ2-7; 7 bases align to TRBD1. V was clipped by 4 bases and J by 0 bases; unmatched bases: 12. Germline values: CDR1 KGHSH, CDR2 LQKENI. The CDR3 contains 17 residues.

The chain combines TRBV7-9 with TRBJ1-1; D is unclear. V was pared by 5 bases and J by 6 bases, with 10 bases between. Germline values: CDR1 SEHNR, CDR2 FQNEAQ (reference sequence). The CDR3 is 12 amino acids. CDR3 in DNA: TGTGCCAGCAGCCTCCAGGATCCTGAAGCTTTCTTT. Translated, it gives CASSLQDPEAFF.

This chain uses TRBV6-5 with TRBJ1-2; TRBD1 agrees at 7 bases. The CDR3 extends over 12 amino acids. The V segment lost 8 bases and the J segment 5 bases; nucleotides outside the gene matches: 5. Germline CDR1 is MNHEY and CDR2 is SVGAGI. The CDR3 bases are TGTGCCAGCGGGACAGTCCTATATGGCTACACCTTC. Its translation is CASGTVLYGYTF.

The gene calls are TRBV5-1 and TRBJ1-5, with 9 positions matching TRBD1. The CDR3 sequence is 15 residues long. Unmatched junction bases numbered 8, after V lost 4 bases and J lost 6 bases. Germline-derived CDR1 and CDR2 are SGHRS and YFSETQ. The CDR3 DNA sequence: TGCGCCAGCAGCCAGGACAGGGGTCAAGTTCAGCCCCAGCATTTT. Protein product: CASSQDRGQVQPQHF.

This rearrangement joins TRBV30 to TRBJ2-2, with D perhaps TRBD1 or TRBD2 (5 bases each). This CDR3 comprises 14 residues. Germline V lookup: CDR1 GTSNPN, CDR2 SVGIG (reference sequence). V was shortened by 4 bases and J by 1 base, with 10 bases between the two germline ends. The CDR3 DNA is TGTGCCTGGACCGGGGCCTTGAACACCGGGGAGCTGTTTTTT. It yields the protein CAWTGALNTGELFF.

This clone was found a few times. The V gene is TRBV7-2, the J gene TRBJ2-2; TRBD2 might be the D (5 bases). The CDR3 has 15 amino acids. Germline CDR1 SGHTA, CDR2 FQGNSA. V was shortened by 5 bases and J by 5 bases, with 15 bases between the two germline ends. The CDR3 reads CASSLQVGDTGELFF. In DNA form, the CDR3 reads TGTGCCAGCAGCCTCCAAGTGGGAGATACCGGGGAGCTGTTTTTT. The full variable domain, its missing parts supplied by reference TRBV7-2 and TRBJ2-2, is GAGVSQSPSNKVTEKGKDVELRCDPISGHTALYWYRQSLGQGLEFLIYFQGNSAPDKSGLPSDRFSAERTGGSVSTLTIQRTQQEDSAVYLCASSLQVGDTGELFFGEGSRLTVL.

This clone was detected once. The chain carries TRBV10-1 and TRBJ1-1; 9 nucleotides agree with TRBD1. CDR3 size: 14 residues. Germline CDR1 is WNHNN and CDR2 is SYGVQD (reference sequence). V lost 4 bases to trimming and J lost 5 bases; unmatched junction nucleotides: 5. The CDR3 loop reads CASSGNRGRTEAFF. The CDR3, as DNA: TGCGCCAGCAGTGGGAACAGGGGGCGAACTGAAGCTTTCTTT.

A few counts support this clone. The germline gene is not matched at one end of the junction; a read error may be the cause. The gene calls are TRBV6-6 and TRBJ1-6; no clear D gene. The CDR3 loop spans 13 amino acids. Germline CDR1 is MNHNY and CDR2 is SVGAGI (reference sequence). CDR3 sequence (DNA): TGTGCCAGCTGTTACCTTGGTAATTCACCCCTCCACTTT. It translates to CASCYLGNSPLHF.

The gene calls are TRBV27 and TRBJ2-5; the D call may be TRBD1 or TRBD2 (5 bases each). Germline V gene lookup returns CDR1 MNHEY and CDR2 SMNVEV (reference sequence). Trimming pared 2 bases from V and 4 bases from J, leaving 20 bases between. The CDR3 totals 17 residues. CDR3 sequence reads: CASSLGLGRAGGETQYF. The CDR3 DNA reads as TGTGCCAGCAGTTTAGGCCTAGGCAGGGCAGGAGGAGAGACCCAGTACTTC.

The V call is TRBV6-6, the J call TRBJ1-1; 8 nucleotides align to TRBD1. This CDR3 contains 15 residues. The germline gives CDR1 MNHNY, CDR2 SVGAGI (reference sequence). The J segment lost 4 bases and the V segment lost 2 bases, leaving 6 bases of the junction unmatched. CDR3: CASSYGQGFGTEAFF. CDR3 DNA: TGTGCCAGCAGTTACGGACAGGGTTTCGGCACTGAAGCTTTCTTT.

This sequence joins TRBV10-3 and TRBJ1-5, with D uncertain. CDR1 is ENHRY, CDR2 SYGVKD, per germline. Trimming stripped 3 bases from V and 2 bases from J, with 11 bases between. This CDR3 contains 15 residues. For the CDR3, the DNA is TGTGCCATCAGTGATAAATGGGGTGGCAATCAGCCCCAGCATTTT. Residues: CAISDKWGGNQPQHF.

Comments on this clone: Other DNA sequences in the sample encode the same CDR3. V and J are TRBV15 and TRBJ2-7; tentatively, D is TRBD2 (6 bases). Germline CDR1 is LNHNV and CDR2 is YYDKDF (reference sequence). V lost 3 bases to trimming and J lost 3 bases, with 12 bases between them. This CDR3 spans 14 amino acids. The CDR3, as DNA: TGTGCCACCAGCAGGGAGGGACTGGGCTACGAGCAGTACTTC. The encoded protein is CATSREGLGYEQYF.